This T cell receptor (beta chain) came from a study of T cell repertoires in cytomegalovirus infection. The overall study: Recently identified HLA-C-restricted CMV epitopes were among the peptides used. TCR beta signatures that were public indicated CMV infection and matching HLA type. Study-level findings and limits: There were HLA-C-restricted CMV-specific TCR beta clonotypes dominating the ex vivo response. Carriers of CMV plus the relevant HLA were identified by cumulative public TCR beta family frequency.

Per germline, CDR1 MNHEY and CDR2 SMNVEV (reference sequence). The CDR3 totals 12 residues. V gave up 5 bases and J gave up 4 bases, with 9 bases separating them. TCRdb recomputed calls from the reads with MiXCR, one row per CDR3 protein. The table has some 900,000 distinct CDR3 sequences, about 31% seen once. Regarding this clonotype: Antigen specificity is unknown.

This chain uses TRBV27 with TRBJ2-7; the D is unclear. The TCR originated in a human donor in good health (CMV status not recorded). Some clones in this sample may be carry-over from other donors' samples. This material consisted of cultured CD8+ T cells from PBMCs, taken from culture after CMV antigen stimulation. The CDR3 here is CASSATRYEQYF. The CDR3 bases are TGTGCCAGCAGTGCCACCCGGTACGAGCAGTACTTC.